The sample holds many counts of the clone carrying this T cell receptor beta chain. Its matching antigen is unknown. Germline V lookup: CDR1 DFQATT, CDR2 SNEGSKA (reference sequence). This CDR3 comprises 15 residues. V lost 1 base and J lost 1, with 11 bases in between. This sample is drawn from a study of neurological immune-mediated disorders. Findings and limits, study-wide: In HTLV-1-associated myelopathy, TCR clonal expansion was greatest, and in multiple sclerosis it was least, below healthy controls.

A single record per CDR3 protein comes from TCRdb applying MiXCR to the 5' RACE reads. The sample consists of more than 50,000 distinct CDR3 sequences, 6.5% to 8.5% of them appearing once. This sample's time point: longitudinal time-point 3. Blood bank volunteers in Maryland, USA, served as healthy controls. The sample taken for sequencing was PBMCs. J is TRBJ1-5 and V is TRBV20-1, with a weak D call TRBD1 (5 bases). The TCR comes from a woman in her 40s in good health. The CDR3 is CSARGGSGSNQPQHF. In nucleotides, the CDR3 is TGCAGTGCTAGAGGGGGGAGTGGAAGCAATCAGCCCCAGCATTTT.